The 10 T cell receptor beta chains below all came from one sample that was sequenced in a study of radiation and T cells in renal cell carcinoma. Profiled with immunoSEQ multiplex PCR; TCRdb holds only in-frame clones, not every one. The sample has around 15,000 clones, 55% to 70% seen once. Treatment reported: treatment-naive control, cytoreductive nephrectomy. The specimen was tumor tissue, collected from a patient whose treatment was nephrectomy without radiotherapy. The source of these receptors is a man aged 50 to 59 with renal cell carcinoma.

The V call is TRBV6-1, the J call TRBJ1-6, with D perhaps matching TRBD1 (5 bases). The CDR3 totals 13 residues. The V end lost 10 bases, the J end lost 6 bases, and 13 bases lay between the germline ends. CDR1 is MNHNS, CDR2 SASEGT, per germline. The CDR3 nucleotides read TGTGCCACATCGGGCAGGGCTAATTCACCCCTCCACTTT. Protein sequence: CATSGRANSPLHF.

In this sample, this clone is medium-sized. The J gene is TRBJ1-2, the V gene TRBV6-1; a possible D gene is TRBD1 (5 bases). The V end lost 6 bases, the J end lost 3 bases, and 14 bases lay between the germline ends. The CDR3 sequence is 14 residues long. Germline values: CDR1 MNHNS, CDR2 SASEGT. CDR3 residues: CASSSGQAHYGYTF. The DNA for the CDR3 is TGTGCCAGCAGCTCAGGGCAGGCCCACTATGGCTACACCTTC.

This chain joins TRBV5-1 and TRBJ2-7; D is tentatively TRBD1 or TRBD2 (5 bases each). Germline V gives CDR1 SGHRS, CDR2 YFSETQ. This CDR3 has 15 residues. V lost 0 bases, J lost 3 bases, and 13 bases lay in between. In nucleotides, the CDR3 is TGCGCCAGCAGCTTGGGTCGGGGACCTCGCTACGAGCAGTACTTC. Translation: CASSLGRGPRYEQYF.

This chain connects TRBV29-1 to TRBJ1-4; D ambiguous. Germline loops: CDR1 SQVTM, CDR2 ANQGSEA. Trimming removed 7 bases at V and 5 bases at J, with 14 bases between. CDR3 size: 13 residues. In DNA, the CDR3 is TGCAGCGCCCAGCGGGGAGTAAATGAAAAACTGTTTTTT. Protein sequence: CSAQRGVNEKLFF.

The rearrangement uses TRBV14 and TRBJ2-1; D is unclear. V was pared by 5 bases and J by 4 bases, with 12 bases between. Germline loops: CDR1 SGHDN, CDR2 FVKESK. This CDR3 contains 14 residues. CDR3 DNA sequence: TGTGCCAGCAGCTCGCAAATGGGGTACAATGAGCAGTTCTTC. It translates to CASSSQMGYNEQFF.

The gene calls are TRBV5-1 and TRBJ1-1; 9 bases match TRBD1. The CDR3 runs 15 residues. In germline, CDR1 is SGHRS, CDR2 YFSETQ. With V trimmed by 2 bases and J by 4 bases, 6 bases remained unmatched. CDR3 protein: CASSLGTGIRTEAFF. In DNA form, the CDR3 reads TGCGCCAGCAGCTTAGGGACAGGGATACGCACTGAAGCTTTCTTT.

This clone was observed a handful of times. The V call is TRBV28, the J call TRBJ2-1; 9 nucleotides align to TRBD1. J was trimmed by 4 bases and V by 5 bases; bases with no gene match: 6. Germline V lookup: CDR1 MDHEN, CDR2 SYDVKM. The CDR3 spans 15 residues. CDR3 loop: CASSLPGQGYNEQFF. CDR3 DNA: TGTGCCAGCAGTCTGCCGGGACAGGGATACAATGAGCAGTTCTTC.

Here the CDR3 DNA reads TGTGCCAGCAGGACAACTGGGGCCAACGTCCTGACTTTC. Encoded protein: CASRTTGANVLTF. The chain is built from TRBV27 and TRBJ2-6, with D unclear. Trimming stripped 6 bases from V and 2 bases from J, with 5 bases between. CDR1 and CDR2 from the germline V gene are MNHEY and SMNVEV (reference sequence). The CDR3 has 13 residues.

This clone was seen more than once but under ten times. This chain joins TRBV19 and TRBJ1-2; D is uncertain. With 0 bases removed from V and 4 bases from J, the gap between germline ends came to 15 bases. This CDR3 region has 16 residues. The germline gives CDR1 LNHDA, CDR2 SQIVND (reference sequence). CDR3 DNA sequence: TGTGCCAGTAGTATAGATGGCGGCGGCAGCAGCTATGGCTACACCTTC. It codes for CASSIDGGGSSYGYTF.

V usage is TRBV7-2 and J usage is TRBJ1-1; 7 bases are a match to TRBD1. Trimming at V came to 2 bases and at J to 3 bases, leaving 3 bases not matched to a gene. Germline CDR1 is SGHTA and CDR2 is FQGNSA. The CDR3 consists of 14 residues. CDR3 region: CASSLTGDYTEAFF. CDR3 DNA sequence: TGTGCCAGCAGCTTAACAGGGGATTACACTGAAGCTTTCTTT.